This passage covers 13 T cell receptor beta chains from one sample sequenced in a study of OX40 agonist ivuxolimab in advanced cancers. The library was built by means of the immunoSEQ multiplex PCR assay. TCRdb obtained this table from immuneACCESS and retained in-frame rearrangements with V and J assigned. These tables miss some clones; where compared with another copy, unresolved V genes account for less than half of the shortfall, and the remainder is unexplained. Recorded for this sample are 50,000 or so clones; 86% of them occurred a single time. The top ten hold approximately 11% of the sample. Sample: CD4+ or CD8+ T cells sorted from blood, taken in a trial of the OX40 agonist ivuxolimab. These receptors came from an adult with an advanced solid tumor such as melanoma, head and neck, liver or kidney cancer.

The rearrangement joins TRBV19 to TRBJ2-3; D not certain. CDR1 and CDR2 from the germline V gene are LNHDA and SQIVND (reference sequence). The CDR3 loop spans 17 amino acids. Trimming left V 3 bases short and J 0 bases short, with 16 bases between. The CDR3 nucleotides read TGTGCCAGTAGTATCTTGTCGGGTCACTTAAGCACAGATACGCAGTATTTT. This sequence encodes CASSILSGHLSTDTQYF.

The chain combines TRBV4-3 with TRBJ2-3, with 9 bases matching TRBD2. The V and J ends lost 0 bases and 6 bases, in that order; junction bases with no gene match: 7. The CDR3 spans 16 residues. The germline V gene encodes CDR1 LGHNA and CDR2 YSLEER. The CDR3 sequence is CASSQDWRGGGDTQYF. CDR3 nucleotides: TGCGCCAGCAGCCAAGATTGGCGGGGGGGCGGTGATACGCAGTATTTT.

The rearrangement links TRBV4-1 to TRBJ1-1, with unresolved D. The CDR3 is 14 amino acids. The V and J ends lost 2 bases and 2 bases respectively, with 9 bases between them. Germline V gene data show CDR1 as MGHRA and CDR2 as YSYEKL. Here the CDR3 reads CASSQPLLNTEAFF. The CDR3 nucleotides are TGCGCCAGCAGCCAACCATTACTCAACACTGAAGCTTTCTTT.

This clone was seen once. This chain connects TRBV7-9 to TRBJ2-7; D remains ambiguous. This CDR3 is built from 17 residues. Trimming left V 1 base short and J 1 base short, with 17 bases between. In germline, CDR1 is SEHNR, CDR2 FQNEAQ (reference sequence). This CDR3 reads CASSLEDGTLGSYEQYF. The CDR3 nucleotides are TGTGCCAGCAGCTTAGAAGATGGAACACTTGGATCCTACGAGCAGTACTTC.

This sequence joins TRBV10-2 and TRBJ1-2; a weak D match, TRBD1 (5 bases). With 9 bases removed from V and 0 bases from J, the gap between germline ends came to 8 bases. Germline V gives CDR1 WSHSY, CDR2 SAAADI. This CDR3 is 12 amino acids long. The CDR3 spells CASTGSNYGYTF. In DNA form, the CDR3 reads TGCGCCAGTACAGGATCTAACTATGGCTACACCTTC.

The genes are TRBV5-5 and TRBJ1-5; D is undetermined. From germline, CDR1 is SGHKS and CDR2 YYEKEE (reference sequence). Trimming pared 4 bases from V and 2 bases from J, leaving 13 bases between. The CDR3 has 15 amino acids. Written as DNA, the CDR3 is TGTGCCAGCAGCGCGGGATGGCAGGGCAATCAGCCCCAGCATTTT. Residues: CASSAGWQGNQPQHF.

The chain carries TRBV14 and TRBJ1-6; D remains unclear. CDR1 and CDR2 (germline): SGHDN, FVKESK. The CDR3 consists of 18 residues. Trimming took off 0 bases at V and 4 bases at J, with 16 bases between the two ends. CDR3 region: CASSQEVGCQAYNSPLHF. The DNA of the CDR3 is TGTGCCAGCAGCCAAGAGGTGGGGTGTCAGGCTTATAATTCACCCCTCCACTTT.

The rearrangement joins TRBV28 to TRBJ1-5; no clear D. The CDR3 is made up of 12 amino acids. Germline-derived CDR1 and CDR2 are MDHEN and SYDVKM. Between the trimmed V and J ends, which lost 7 bases and 8 bases, there was a span of 12 bases. The CDR3 DNA reads TGTGCCAGCAATCCGGGGATCAAGCCCCAGCATTTT. Its translation is CASNPGIKPQHF.

The CDR3 spells CASRPMGSFNQPQHF. The CDR3 coding sequence is TGTGCCAGCAGGCCCATGGGTAGCTTCAATCAGCCCCAGCATTTT. This sequence joins TRBV2 and TRBJ1-5; D is unresolved. The V gene lost 6 bases and the J gene lost 3 bases, with 15 bases spanning the gap. Germline CDR1 is SNHLY and CDR2 is FYNNEI. This CDR3 comprises 15 residues.

Comment on this clone: The junction and the germline gene differ at one end; a read error may be behind it. V and J are TRBV7-9 and TRBJ1-1; the D gene is possibly TRBD1 (6 bases). There are 14 residues in the CDR3. Germline V gene data show CDR1 as SEHNR and CDR2 as FQNEAQ (reference sequence). CDR3 loop: CASSLGGVNTEAFF. The DNA of the CDR3 is TGTGCCAGCAGTTTAGGGGGAGTGAACACTGAAGCTTTCTTT.

The V gene is TRBV5-1, the J gene TRBJ1-1; D might be TRBD1 (6 bases). V gave up 4 bases and J gave up 1 base, with 11 bases separating them. Germline lookup yields CDR1 SGHRS and CDR2 YFSETQ. This CDR3 spans 14 amino acids. The CDR3 loop is CASSTGSWNTEAFF. The CDR3 DNA reads as TGCGCCAGCAGCACAGGGAGTTGGAACACTGAAGCTTTCTTT.

The chain is built from TRBV7-2 and TRBJ1-1; D not certain. The germline gives CDR1 SGHTA, CDR2 FQGNSA. The CDR3 spans 16 residues. V shed 3 bases and J shed 0 bases, with 14 bases lying between them. The CDR3 region has the DNA TGTGCCAGCAGCTTGCGTCCCCTGGGGATGAACACTGAAGCTTTCTTT. It specifies CASSLRPLGMNTEAFF.

The chain has TRBV7-9 and TRBJ2-6; perhaps TRBD2 as D (5 bases). Germline V lookup: CDR1 SEHNR, CDR2 FQNEAQ (reference sequence). Trimming shortened V by 5 bases and J by 6 bases, and 11 bases separated the two germline ends. The CDR3 is made up of 14 amino acids. The CDR3 is CASSRTGEANVLTF. The CDR3, as DNA: TGTGCCAGCAGCCGTACCGGGGAGGCCAACGTCCTGACTTTC. Drawing the rest from reference TRBV7-9 and TRBJ2-6, the complete variable domain is DTGVSQNPRHKITKRGQNVTFRCDPISEHNRLYWYRQTLGQGPEFLTYFQNEAQLEKSRLLSDRFSAERPKGSFSTLEIQRTEQGDSAMYLCASSRTGEANVLTFGAGSRLTVL.